This T cell receptor (beta chain) was found in a study of CD8 T cells in ankylosing spondylitis (dated by TCRdb to the late 2010s). Turning to the overall study: The study set out to find disease-linked TCR variants by profiling T cell receptor beta repertoires in ankylosing spondylitis patients and healthy donors. The full study cohort was made up of under 30 ankylosing spondylitis patients and 108 healthy donors. Peripheral blood was sampled, and synovial fluid was additionally collected from ankylosing spondylitis patients. The investigation overall reported the following: In peripheral blood, the disease-linked clones were found at relatively low frequencies and had a CD8+ phenotype. Some of the motif variants had been reported before in the synovial fluid and blood of reactive arthritis patients, a finding that suggests common disease-initiation mechanisms. Significant enrichment of the disease-linked clones was reported in matched synovial fluid samples from ankylosing spondylitis patients. A TCR beta motif of eight highly homologous amino acid variants appeared characteristic of blood from ankylosing spondylitis patients.

As for this clonotype: Its specific antigen is unknown. Per-nucleotide qualities are absent, and no much larger clonotype sits a single base away.

Sequenced using an Illumina HiSeq 2500. TCR beta libraries were prepared by quantitative 5'-RACE with molecular barcodes. Per the original workflow: Disease-linked TCR variants were identified with a new computational method built on a probabilistic model of VDJ rearrangement. TCRdb reran the public reads through fastp at Q25 and MiXCR, keeping productive beta chains. A single entry per CDR3 protein holds the most common genes and DNA from its merged rows. The authors' filters were not applied to this entry. The sample table records hundreds of thousands of distinct CDR3 sequences; 25% to 30% of these occur just once. The ten most abundant clones make up roughly 0.8% of the sample. Via the germline V gene (reference sequence), CDR1 is LNHDA and CDR2 SQIVND. The CDR3 holds 15 amino acids from the cysteine to the phenylalanine. Only the CDR3 portion is preserved as DNA: 45 bases, with reading frame beginning at the first base. A distance of 9 bases separates the germline ends of V and J, which lose 6 bases and 0 bases respectively.

The chain employs TRBV19 and TRBJ2-6; the D segment cannot be called with confidence. The sequencing input was blood, either unsorted or a sorted T cell fraction (not recorded which). This receptor was identified in a male donor with ankylosing spondylitis. The CDR3 is CASSSRTSGANVLTF. The nucleotide sequence reads TGTGCCAGTAGCTCCAGGACCTCTGGGGCCAACGTCCTGACTTTC.